The sequence of this T cell receptor (beta chain) was determined in a study of shared clonotypes between healthy human individuals. This CDR3 spans 14 amino acids. Germline CDR1 KGHSH, CDR2 LQKENI. V was clipped by 6 bases and J by 0 bases, with 8 bases between them. Nashville, Tennessee was home to all donors, who were Caucasian adults. The protocol was immunoSEQ multiplex PCR, while the TCRdb copy is restricted to in-frame clones and leaves out a portion. This sample has about 1.1 million clones, with around 78% found just once. Sequenced material: memory CD4+ T cells from PBMCs. Regarding subset: CD45RA-negative fraction. This TCR derives from a man aged 18 to 30 in good health. Some clones in this sample may be carry-over from other donors' samples. The J gene is TRBJ1-4, the V gene TRBV18, with no clear D. In nucleotides, the CDR3 is TGTGCCAGCTCCCCCGGTTCAACTAATGAAAAACTGTTTTTT. Its translation is CASSPGSTNEKLFF.